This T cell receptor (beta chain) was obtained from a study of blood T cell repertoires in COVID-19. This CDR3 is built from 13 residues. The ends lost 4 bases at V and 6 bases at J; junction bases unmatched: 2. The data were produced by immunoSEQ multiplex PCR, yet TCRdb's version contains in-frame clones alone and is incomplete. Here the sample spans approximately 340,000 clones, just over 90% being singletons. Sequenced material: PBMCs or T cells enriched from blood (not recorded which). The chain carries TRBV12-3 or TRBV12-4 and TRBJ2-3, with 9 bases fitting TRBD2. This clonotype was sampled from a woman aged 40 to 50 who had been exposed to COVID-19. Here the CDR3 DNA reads TGTGCCAGCAGTTGGGCGGGGGGGGATACGCAGTATTTT. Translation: CASSWAGGDTQYF.